This T cell receptor beta chain originates from a study of T cell repertoires in cytomegalovirus infection. Study context: Public TCR beta signature analysis indicated the presence of both CMV infection and matching HLA type.

This clonotype showed up many times. Antigen specificity is unknown. TCRdb recomputed calls from the reads with MiXCR, one row per CDR3 protein. The top ten hold about 20% of the sample, which has under 95,000 distinct CDR3 sequences, 4% seen once. Study-level findings and limits: Summed frequency of shared TCR beta families picked out CMV carriers who also had the relevant HLA. HLA-C-restricted CMV clonotypes gave the most frequent clonotype in two of eight donors.

Trimming removed 4 bases at V and 5 bases at J, with 8 bases between. This CDR3 comprises 11 residues. Germline V lookup: CDR1 SQVTM, CDR2 ANQGSEA. The sample taken for sequencing was PBMCs. The sequence was obtained from a human donor in good health (CMV status not recorded). Some clones in this sample may be carry-over from other donors' samples. V and J are TRBV29-1 and TRBJ2-5; no definite D call. CDR3 DNA sequence: TGCAGCGTTGGTACTCCTGAGACCCAGTACTTC. Protein product: CSVGTPETQYF.